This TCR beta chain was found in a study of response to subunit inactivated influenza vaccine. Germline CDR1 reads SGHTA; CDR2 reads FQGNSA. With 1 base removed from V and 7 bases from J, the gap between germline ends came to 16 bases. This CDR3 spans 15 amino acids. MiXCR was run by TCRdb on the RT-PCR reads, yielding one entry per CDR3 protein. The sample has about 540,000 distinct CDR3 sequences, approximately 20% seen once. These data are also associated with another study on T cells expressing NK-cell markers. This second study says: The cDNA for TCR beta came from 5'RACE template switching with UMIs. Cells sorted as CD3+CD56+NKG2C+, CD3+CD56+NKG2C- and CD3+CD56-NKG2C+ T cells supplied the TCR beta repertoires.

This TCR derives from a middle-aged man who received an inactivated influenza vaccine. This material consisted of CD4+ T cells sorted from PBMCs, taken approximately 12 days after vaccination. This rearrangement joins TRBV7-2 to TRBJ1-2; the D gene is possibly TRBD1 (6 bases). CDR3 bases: TGTGCCAGCAGCTTAGACGGGGGGCGAAGGGGTGGCTACACCTTC. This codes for CASSLDGGRRGGYTF.